The clone carrying this TCR beta chain is termed medium-sized. Trimming removed 0 bases from V and 0 bases from J, with 6 bases in between. The CDR3 is 15 residues long. Germline lookup yields CDR1 LGHDT and CDR2 YNNKEL (reference sequence). This sample was taken from a study of blood T cell repertoires in COVID-19. Study at large: In each case, the material was cDNA or gDNA derived from T cells, B-cell-depleted T cells, or PBMCs.

Per the study methods: Nucleated cell number was recorded as an estimate derived from reference gene primer amplification. TCRdb keeps only in-frame clones here, not all; method: immunoSEQ multiplex PCR. From that table come the V and J calls and clone size; the DNA was used to work out D and trimming. Found here are around 77,000 clones, roughly 82% of them singletons; the top ten hold 25% to 30%. This TCR came from an elderly woman with active or convalescent COVID-19. The specimen sequenced was peripheral blood. The V gene is TRBV3-1 (or the pseudogene TRBV3-2), the J gene TRBJ1-3; D ambiguous. The CDR3, as DNA: TGTGCCAGCAGCCAAGAGCAGTTCTCTGGAAACACCATATATTTT. Its translation: CASSQEQFSGNTIYF.